The clone carrying this TCR beta chain was seen many times. TCRdb fed the 5' RACE reads into MiXCR, producing one record per CDR3 protein. The table records about 60,000 distinct CDR3 sequences, approximately 3.7% of them present only once. This CDR3 has 14 amino acids. J lost 3 bases, V lost 3 bases, and 4 bases had no gene match. The germline V gene encodes CDR1 DFQATT and CDR2 SNEGSKA (reference sequence). This entry belongs to a study of neurological immune-mediated disorders. This sequence was found in a woman aged 45-60 years with multiple sclerosis. Material for sequencing was PBMCs. The chain uses TRBV20-1 and TRBJ2-1; 8 bases agree with TRBD2. The CDR3 region is CSASREGLYNEQFF. In DNA form, the CDR3 reads TGCAGTGCTAGTCGGGAGGGCCTCTACAATGAGCAGTTCTTC.